One sample yielded the 10 T cell receptor beta chains listed below, sequenced in a study of CD8+CD57+ T cells in acquired aplastic anemia. Genomic DNA constituted the template upon which TCR beta VDJ and CDR3 profiling was performed. TCRdb re-called the reads with MiXCR, one entry per CDR3 protein. The data show a few hundred thousand distinct CDR3 sequences, over 60% seen once. Sequencing was done on a sample of sorted CD4+, CD8+, or CD8+CD57+ T cells (not recorded which) from PBMCs. The receptors here all came from a human donor in good health.

The chain combines TRBV5-1 with TRBJ1-4, with 7 bases that match TRBD1. The CDR3 is 15 amino acids. J lost 10 bases, V lost 5 bases, and 14 bases had no gene match. Germline assignment: CDR1 SGHRS and CDR2 YFSETQ. The CDR3 region has the DNA TGCGCCAGCAGACCACTCCGGGACAGTGGTGGAAAACTGTTTTTT. Protein product: CASRPLRDSGGKLFF.

This clonotype has a single count. The chain recombines TRBV19 with TRBJ1-1, with a possible D match to TRBD1 (5 bases). Germline CDR1 reads LNHDA; CDR2 reads SQIVND (reference sequence). The CDR3 is 15 residues long. V was cut by 5 bases and J by 4 bases, with 17 bases left in between. The CDR3 sequence: CASSLPGRAGTEAFF. The CDR3 bases are TGTGCCAGTAGTCTCCCGGGCAGGGCCGGCACTGAAGCTTTCTTT.

This rearrangement joins TRBV7-6 to TRBJ2-1, with 14 bases matching TRBD2. The germline gives CDR1 SGHVS, CDR2 FNYEAQ. V was clipped by 5 bases and J by 9 bases; unmatched bases: 9. The CDR3 is 16 residues long. The CDR3 is CASSLMGLAGESEQFF. In DNA form, the CDR3 reads TGTGCCAGCAGCCTTATGGGACTAGCGGGAGAGAGTGAGCAGTTCTTC.

The rearrangement links TRBV29-1 to TRBJ2-2; 7 positions agree with TRBD1. The CDR3 is 16 residues long. The J segment lost 2 bases and the V segment lost 4 bases, leaving 10 bases of the junction unmatched. Germline CDR1 and CDR2: SQVTM and ANQGSEA. The CDR3 DNA sequence: TGCAGCGTTGTTGCTATCGGGACAGCTAACACCGGGGAGCTGTTTTTT. Its translation: CSVVAIGTANTGELFF.

The chain links TRBV20-1 to TRBJ2-1, with D perhaps given as TRBD1 or TRBD2 (6 bases each). CDR3 length equals 14 residues. Germline loops: CDR1 DFQATT, CDR2 SNEGSKA (reference sequence). V lost 3 bases and J lost 4, with 13 bases in between. CDR3 in DNA: TGCAGTGCTAGGGGGGGCACGGGGTACAATGAGCAGTTCTTC. This codes for CSARGGTGYNEQFF.

This clonotype has a handful of counts. The chain carries TRBV7-2 and TRBJ1-2; no reliable D call. The germline V and J ends were trimmed by 5 bases and 6 bases, with 13 bases remaining between them. The CDR3 is made up of 13 amino acids. Germline V gives CDR1 SGHTA, CDR2 FQGNSA. Here the CDR3 reads CASSPSVRDGYTF. CDR3 bases: TGTGCCAGCAGCCCAAGCGTTAGGGATGGCTACACCTTC.

The rearrangement joins TRBV15 to TRBJ2-3; no reliable D call. Trimming stripped 2 bases from V and 4 bases from J, with 7 bases between. This CDR3 is 13 amino acids long. CDR1 LNHNV and CDR2 YYDKDF come from the germline V gene (reference sequence). For the CDR3, the DNA is TGTGCCACCAGCAGACAGAACGCAGATACGCAGTATTTT. Translated, it gives CATSRQNADTQYF.

This chain joins TRBV29-1 and TRBJ1-1; tentatively, D is TRBD1 (5 bases). Germline V gene data show CDR1 as SQVTM and CDR2 as ANQGSEA. The CDR3 is made up of 13 amino acids. With 7 bases removed from V and 0 bases from J, the gap between germline ends came to 12 bases. The DNA for the CDR3 is TGCAGCGGTAGGGGTCACTTGAACACTGAAGCTTTCTTT. Translation: CSGRGHLNTEAFF.

J is TRBJ1-3 and V is TRBV19, with a possible D match to TRBD1 (5 bases). This CDR3 comprises 15 residues. Trimming took 7 bases from V and 3 from J, leaving 16 bases between them. Germline values: CDR1 LNHDA, CDR2 SQIVND (reference sequence). For the CDR3, the DNA is TGTGCCAGTACCACCGCCGGGGGAGGTGGAAACACCATATATTTT. This encodes CASTTAGGGGNTIYF.

The table lists this clonotype with a few counts. The chain links TRBV7-2 to TRBJ1-3, with 7 nucleotides matching TRBD1. Unmatched junction bases numbered 11, after V lost 2 bases and J lost 7 bases. The CDR3 loop spans 16 amino acids. Germline lookup yields CDR1 SGHTA and CDR2 FQGNSA. CDR3 in DNA: TGTGCCAGCAGCTTACGACAGGGAATGAGGGGGAACACCATATATTTT. This sequence encodes CASSLRQGMRGNTIYF.